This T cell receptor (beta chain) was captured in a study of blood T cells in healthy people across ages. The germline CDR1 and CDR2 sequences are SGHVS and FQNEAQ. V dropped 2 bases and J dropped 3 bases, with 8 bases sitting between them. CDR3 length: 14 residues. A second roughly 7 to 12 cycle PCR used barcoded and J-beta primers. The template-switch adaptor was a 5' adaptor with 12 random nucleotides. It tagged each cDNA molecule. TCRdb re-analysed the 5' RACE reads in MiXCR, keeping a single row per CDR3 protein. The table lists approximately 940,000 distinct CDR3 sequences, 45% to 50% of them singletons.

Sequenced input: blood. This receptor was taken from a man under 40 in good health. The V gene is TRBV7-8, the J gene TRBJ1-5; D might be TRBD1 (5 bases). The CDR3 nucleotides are TGTGCCAGCAGCTTAAGGGACGACAATCAGCCCCAGCATTTT. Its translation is CASSLRDDNQPQHF.